Below are 28 T cell receptor beta chains sequenced from a single sample in a study of regulatory T cells in long-lasting Graves disease. The time point is: newly diagnosed GD, antithyroid drugs for less than 3 months. There was RNA extracted from PBMCs, and the TCR library was made from it. Assembly of TCR beta libraries relied on iRepertoire HTBI primers together with Arm-PCR of CDR3 regions. One entry per CDR3 protein, called by TCRdb with MiXCR from the multiplex PCR reads. The data hold more than 350,000 distinct CDR3 sequences, with about 15% observed a single time. The same data also contributed to another study, on T cells in Graves' hyperthyroidism and ophthalmopathy.

Sequenced material: peripheral blood mononuclear cells (PBMCs), taken at new diagnosis, from a patient treated with antithyroid drugs. These receptors originate from a woman in her 30s with Graves disease.

This chain links TRBV3-1 with TRBJ1-5; 8 bases are shared with TRBD1. There are 16 residues in the CDR3. The junction had 9 bases not matched to a gene; V was cut back by 1 base and J by 7 bases. Germline CDR1 and CDR2: LGHDT and YNNKEL (reference sequence). The chain's CDR3 is CASSQGPAGGRQPQHF. DNA for the CDR3: TGTGCCAGCAGCCAAGGACCCGCAGGGGGCCGGCAGCCCCAGCATTTT. Full variable domain (rest looked up from reference TRBV3-1 and TRBJ1-5): DTAVSQTPKYLVTQMGNDKSIKCEQNLGHDTMYWYKQDSKKFLKIMFSYNNKELIINETVPNRFSPKSPDKAHLNLHINSLELGDSAVYFCASSQGPAGGRQPQHFGDGTRLSIL.

Many counts were recorded for this clonotype. The chain links TRBV12-3 or TRBV12-4 to TRBJ2-2; D perhaps matches TRBD2 (7 bases). This CDR3 is built from 16 residues. The V gene lost 4 bases and the J gene lost 7 bases, with 19 bases spanning the gap. This chain's CDR3 is CASSYGGGGSVGELFF. In DNA, the CDR3 is TGTGCCAGCAGTTATGGAGGGGGAGGGTCCGTCGGGGAGCTGTTTTTT.

This clonotype was detected many times. The V gene is TRBV6-2 or TRBV6-3, the J gene TRBJ1-1, with 11 bases matching TRBD1. The trim removed 4 bases at V and 4 bases at J, leaving 5 bases unmatched. There are 15 residues in the CDR3. Germline CDR1 is MNHEY and CDR2 is SVGEGT. The CDR3 coding sequence is TGTGCCAGCAGTTTCGCCGGGACAGGGGGCACTGAAGCTTTCTTT. Amino acid sequence: CASSFAGTGGTEAFF.

This clonotype appeared a few times. This rearrangement joins TRBV7-8 to TRBJ2-1; TRBD1 is a possible D gene (5 bases). The CDR3 runs to 16 residues. Germline CDR1 is SGHVS and CDR2 is FQNEAQ. The CDR3, as DNA: TGTGCAACCAATAGGGGCCCCCTTGGGGCGTACAATGAGCAGTTCTTC. It encodes CATNRGPLGAYNEQFF.

In regard to this clonotype: At one end the junction does not follow the germline gene, possibly because of a read error. This chain joins TRBV5-4 and TRBJ2-7; 11 bases fit TRBD1. CDR1 is SGHNT, CDR2 YYREEE, per germline (reference sequence). The CDR3 is made up of 15 amino acids. The CDR3 reads CASRLGTGGSYEQYF. The CDR3, as DNA: TGTGCCAGCAGATTGGGGACAGGGGGCTCCTACGAGCAGTACTTC.

This chain joins TRBV19 and TRBJ1-1, with no clear D. Trimming took off 5 bases at V and 1 base at J, with 11 bases between the two ends. CDR3 length: 14 residues. Looked up from germline, CDR1 is LNHDA and CDR2 is SQIVND (reference sequence). This chain's CDR3 is CASSERGTNTEAFF. CDR3 DNA sequence: TGTGCCAGTAGTGAGCGAGGCACGAACACTGAAGCTTTCTTT.

The CDR3 loop is CASSLAAGLMNTEAFF. The DNA of the CDR3 is TGTGCCAGCAGCTTAGCCGCGGGACTCATGAACACTGAAGCTTTCTTT. The chain has TRBV7-6 and TRBJ1-1, with a weak D call TRBD1 (5 bases). Looked up from germline, CDR1 is SGHVS and CDR2 is FNYEAQ. CDR3 size: 16 residues. Trimming took 0 bases from V and 0 from J, leaving 11 bases between them.

This clonotype was seen repeatedly, ten times or more. The junction departs from the called germline gene at one end, perhaps through a read error. The chain links TRBV11-2 to TRBJ2-7, with 15 bases aligning to TRBD2. The CDR3 contains 12 residues. Germline-derived CDR1 and CDR2 are SGHAT and FQNNGV. CDR3 sequence: CASAGTSGRWGF. The CDR3 nucleotides read TGTGCCAGCGCCGGGACTAGCGGGAGGTGGGGCTTC.

This clonotype showed up many times. The gene calls are TRBV20-1 and TRBJ2-7, with 8 bases fitting TRBD2. Germline V CDR1 and CDR2: DFQATT, SNEGSKA (reference sequence). This CDR3 spans 14 amino acids. V dropped 6 bases and J dropped 1; count of bases not matched to a gene: 8. The CDR3 loop is CSARTSRQSYEQYF. The CDR3 coding sequence is TGCAGTGCCAGGACTAGCCGACAATCCTACGAGCAGTACTTC.

This clonotype has a handful of counts. V usage is TRBV6-1 and J usage is TRBJ2-5; tentatively, D is TRBD1 or TRBD2 (5 bases each). Trimming took off 8 bases at V and 5 bases at J, with 24 bases between the two ends. Germline-derived CDR1 and CDR2 are MNHNS and SASEGT. CDR3 length: 16 amino acids. Here the CDR3 DNA reads TGTGCCAGCGACTCACCGGGACGAAAACTCGGGGAGACCCAGTACTTC. This sequence encodes CASDSPGRKLGETQYF.

This clonotype was observed at least ten times. V is TRBV3-1 and J is TRBJ2-1; 13 bases line up with TRBD2. Germline V gene data show CDR1 as LGHDT and CDR2 as YNNKEL (reference sequence). The junction had 11 bases not matched to a gene; V was cut back by 6 bases and J by 6 bases. The CDR3 is 17 residues long. The CDR3 reads CASSKPLGTSGINEQFF. CDR3 nucleotide sequence: TGTGCCAGCAGTAAACCTCTCGGGACTAGCGGGATCAATGAGCAGTTCTTC.

This clonotype was observed at least ten times. The gene calls are TRBV29-1 and TRBJ2-1; 9 nucleotides match TRBD2. CDR1 and CDR2 (germline): SQVTM, ANQGSEA. The CDR3 loop spans 17 amino acids. J lost 3 bases, V lost 5 bases, and 14 bases had no gene match. The CDR3 region is CSVRLGGRAAVYNEQFF. Written as DNA, the CDR3 is TGCAGCGTTAGGTTGGGCGGGAGGGCCGCCGTCTACAATGAGCAGTTCTTC.

This sequence joins TRBV6-1 and TRBJ2-2, with 9 bases fitting TRBD2. With V trimmed by 6 bases and J by 3 bases, 8 bases remained unmatched. Germline V gene data show CDR1 as MNHNS and CDR2 as SASEGT. The CDR3 covers 16 residues. The CDR3 sequence: CASSSPSGKDTGELFF. CDR3 nucleotide sequence: TGTGCCAGCAGCTCTCCTAGCGGGAAGGACACCGGGGAGCTGTTTTTT.

Ten or more counts support this clonotype. V gene TRBV3-1 combines with J gene TRBJ1-1, with 9 bases aligning to TRBD1. The ends lost 0 bases at V and 6 bases at J; junction bases unmatched: 5. The length of the CDR3 is 15 residues. CDR1 is LGHDT, CDR2 YNNKEL, per germline (reference sequence). As DNA, the CDR3 is TGTGCCAGCAGCCAAGATCCTAGGACAGGGGCTGAAGCTTTCTTT. Protein sequence: CASSQDPRTGAEAFF.

The chain joins TRBV18 to TRBJ1-6; D uncertain. The CDR3 is 14 amino acids. Trimming took off 2 bases at V and 0 bases at J, with 2 bases between the two ends. Per germline, CDR1 KGHSH and CDR2 LQKENI. CDR3 amino acids: CASSPGSYNSPLHF. The CDR3 DNA reads as TGTGCCAGCTCACCAGGCTCCTATAATTCACCCCTCCACTTT.

This clonotype has more than one count but fewer than ten. It may be a read error: a sequence one base away is much more abundant. The V gene is TRBV27, the J gene TRBJ1-1; a possible D gene is TRBD1 (5 bases). Germline V lookup: CDR1 MNHEY, CDR2 SMNVEV (reference sequence). Trimming took off 1 base at V and 1 base at J, with 7 bases between the two ends. The CDR3 is 14 amino acids. The CDR3 region has the DNA TGTGCCAGCAGTTTATTGGGGGGGAACACTGAAGCTTTCTTT. Protein: CASSLLGGNTEAFF.

There are many counts of this clonotype. The chain is built from TRBV3-1 and TRBJ2-1, with D perhaps matching TRBD1 or TRBD2 (6 bases each). This CDR3 region has 16 residues. Trimming shortened V by 0 bases and J by 3 bases, and 12 bases separated the two germline ends. Germline CDR1 and CDR2: LGHDT and YNNKEL (reference sequence). The CDR3 DNA is TGTGCCAGCAGCCAAGAGTCGGCGGGACACTACAATGAGCAGTTCTTC. Translated: CASSQESAGHYNEQFF.

At least ten counts were recorded for this clonotype. CDR3 DNA: TGTGCCAGCAGTCTGACCGCCTCCCCCTACAATGAGCAGTTCTTC. Its translation is CASSLTASPYNEQFF. V gene TRBV12-3 or TRBV12-4 combines with J gene TRBJ2-1; no reliable D call. The V end was cut by 5 bases, the J end by 2 bases, with 13 bases between. CDR3 length: 15 amino acids.

This clonotype has ten or more counts. V gene TRBV10-3 combines with J gene TRBJ2-5; 12 nucleotides match TRBD2. Unmatched junction bases numbered 9, after V lost 8 bases and J lost 5 bases. Per the germline V gene, CDR1 is ENHRY and CDR2 is SYGVKD. The CDR3 is made up of 15 amino acids. CDR3 sequence reads: CAIGASGGGGETQYF. In nucleotides, the CDR3 is TGTGCCATCGGAGCTAGCGGGGGGGGTGGGGAGACCCAGTACTTC.

Concerning this clonotype itself: This may be a read error: a much more frequent sequence differs by one nucleotide. CDR3 coding DNA: TGTGCCAGCAGTGTTAGCGAAGAGGAGACCCAGTTCTTC. Translated: CASSVSEEETQFF. The gene calls are TRBV6-4 and TRBJ2-1, with a possible D match to TRBD2 (5 bases). V was pared by 4 bases and J by 13 bases, with 17 bases between. The CDR3 totals 13 residues. The germline V gene encodes CDR1 MRHNA and CDR2 SNTAGT.

The chain carries TRBV7-8 and TRBJ1-5, with TRBD1 as a possible D gene (5 bases). The CDR3 covers 17 residues. V was cut by 1 base and J by 5 bases, with 18 bases left in between. Germline CDR1 SGHVS, CDR2 FQNEAQ. CDR3 residues: CASSLVLTENTDQPQHF. DNA for the CDR3: TGTGCCAGCAGCTTAGTGCTGACAGAGAATACTGATCAGCCCCAGCATTTT.

The rearrangement uses TRBV24-1 and TRBJ2-1, with D perhaps TRBD1 (6 bases). This CDR3 contains 14 residues. Germline CDR1 and CDR2: KGHDR and SFDVKD. V lost 5 bases, J lost 9 bases, and 16 bases lay in between. The CDR3 sequence is CATSGPTGYSEQFF. CDR3 bases: TGTGCCACCAGTGGACCAACAGGGTATAGTGAGCAGTTCTTC.

This clonotype appeared many times. This chain uses TRBV27 with TRBJ2-7; 7 bases match TRBD2. The CDR3 totals 14 residues. V lost 6 bases, J lost 0 bases, and 5 bases stayed unmatched. Germline assignment: CDR1 MNHEY and CDR2 SMNVEV (reference sequence). The CDR3 here is CASSQRGISYEQYF. CDR3 sequence (DNA): TGTGCCAGCAGCCAGCGGGGAATCTCCTACGAGCAGTACTTC.

The chain recombines TRBV15 with TRBJ2-1; 9 bases are a match to TRBD2. Germline V gene lookup returns CDR1 LNHNV and CDR2 YYDKDF (reference sequence). CDR3 size: 18 residues. The trim removed 0 bases at V and 0 bases at J, leaving 6 bases unmatched. DNA for the CDR3: TGTGCCACCAGCAGAGACCGCGAAGCGGGAGGCTCCTACAATGAGCAGTTCTTC. Translating it yields CATSRDREAGGSYNEQFF.

About this clonotype: Just one base apart from a much larger clone, this may be a read error. V usage is TRBV7-9 and J usage is TRBJ2-7; TRBD2 agrees at 8 bases. Trimming at V came to 5 bases and at J to 3 bases, leaving 9 bases not matched to a gene. Germline lookup yields CDR1 SEHNR and CDR2 FQNEAQ (reference sequence). The CDR3 covers 15 residues. DNA of the CDR3: TGTGCCAGCAGCCCCGGAGTCAGCGGGAGCTACGAGCAGTACTTC. Its translation is CASSPGVSGSYEQYF. Filled out from reference TRBV7-9 and TRBJ2-7, the complete variable domain reads DTGVSQNPRHKITKRGQNVTFRCDPISEHNRLYWYRQTLGQGPEFLTYFQNEAQLEKSRLLSDRFSAERPKGSFSTLEIQRTEQGDSAMYLCASSPGVSGSYEQYFGPGTRLTVT.

The CDR3 nucleotides read TGTGCCAGCAGTAGGGGTGCTCTGGGACCCAATCAGCCCCAGCATTTT. It encodes CASSRGALGPNQPQHF. The V gene is TRBV6-2 or TRBV6-3, the J gene TRBJ1-5, with a weak D call TRBD1 (5 bases). Germline CDR1 reads MNHEY; CDR2 reads SVGEGT. The CDR3 sequence is 16 residues long. Trimming took 5 bases from V and 3 from J, leaving 17 bases between them.

This clonotype was detected ten times or more. In DNA, the CDR3 is TGTGCCAGCAGTGATGGACAGGCTAATCAGCCCCAGCATTTT. Translation gives CASSDGQANQPQHF. The rearrangement uses TRBV6-1 and TRBJ1-5; 7 bases are a match to TRBD1. Germline V gene sequence: CDR1 MNHNS, CDR2 SASEGT. Germline trimming cut 3 bases from V and 4 bases from J; bases unmatched to any gene: 3. CDR3 size: 14 residues.

Regarding this clonotype: With a much larger clone just one base away, this may be a read error. The CDR3 here is CASSLTGKSTGLNDTIYF. The CDR3 DNA sequence: TGCGCCAGCAGCTTGACTGGGAAATCAACAGGGTTAAACGACACCATATATTTT. V gene TRBV5-1 combines with J gene TRBJ1-3; a possible D gene is TRBD1 (6 bases). Looked up from germline, CDR1 is SGHRS and CDR2 is YFSETQ. Trimming cost V 1 base and J 8 bases, with 25 bases left between them. The CDR3 runs 18 residues.